Following are 12 T cell receptor beta chains from one sample sequenced in a study of T cell clonality in common variable immunodeficiency. The antigens of these receptors remain unknown. Study-level findings and limits: Reportedly, TCR beta sequences from common variable immunodeficiency showed fewer deletions and N-nucleotide insertions.

Assay used: immunoSEQ multiplex PCR; TCRdb lists only in-frame clones, some missing. The repertoire consists of tens of thousands of clones, none detected only once. Sample: peripheral blood mononuclear cells. All receptors come from a human donor with common variable immunodeficiency.

This clone was seen at least ten times. From the germline J gene comes the end of the CDR3, since the read stops 3 residues before it. The genes are TRBV6-2 or TRBV6-3 and TRBJ1-2; 7 bases agree with TRBD1. This CDR3 has 15 amino acids. The J segment lost 4 bases and the V segment lost 5 bases, leaving 10 bases of the junction unmatched. Germline V gene sequence: CDR1 MNHEY, CDR2 SVGEGT. The CDR3 region is CASSLRQGSTYGYTF. The sequenced part of the CDR3 DNA is TGTGCCAGCAGTCTCCGACAGGGCTCTACCTATGGC.

This clone was detected many times. The read comes to an end 3 residues before the CDR3 does, leaving the germline J gene to fill in the end. V usage is TRBV20-1 and J usage is TRBJ2-3, with D possibly being TRBD2 (6 bases). CDR1 and CDR2 (germline): DFQATT, SNEGSKA (reference sequence). The CDR3 totals 12 residues. The ends were cut back, 5 bases at V and 0 bases at J, with 6 bases in the middle. The CDR3 protein is CSARGSTDTQYF. The sequenced part of the CDR3 DNA is TGCAGTGCTCGGGGGAGCACAGATACG.

This clone has at least ten counts. Read data end 3 residues before the CDR3 end; the end is taken from the germline J gene. This rearrangement joins TRBV7-3 to TRBJ2-1, with D perhaps TRBD1 (6 bases). V was shortened by 4 bases and J by 0 bases, with 19 bases between the two germline ends. The CDR3 is 18 amino acids. Germline V lookup: CDR1 SGHTA, CDR2 FQGTGA. CDR3 sequence reads: CASSSPFTGSSSYNEQFF. The DNA read from the CDR3 is TGTGCCAGCAGCTCGCCGTTTACAGGGTCCAGCTCCTACAATGAG.

This clone was seen only a few times. The read halts 3 residues ahead of the CDR3 end, with the missing end drawn from the germline J gene. The chain couples TRBV6-1 to TRBJ2-1; TRBD2 is a possible D gene (5 bases). This CDR3 spans 15 amino acids. V lost 4 bases, J lost 1 base, and 11 bases lay in between. Germline values: CDR1 MNHNS, CDR2 SASEGT. The CDR3 here is CASSGGPSSYNEQFF. The part of the CDR3 DNA that was read is TGTGCCAGCAGTGGCGGGCCTTCATCCTACAATGAG.

In this sample, this clone turned up a few times. The missing CDR3 end, 3 residues past where the read stops, is filled in from the germline J gene. The J gene is TRBJ2-5, the V gene TRBV20-1; 11 bases are shared with TRBD2. Germline V gene data show CDR1 as DFQATT and CDR2 as SNEGSKA (reference sequence). The CDR3 runs 15 residues. Trimming removed 3 bases from V and 3 bases from J; junction bases left unmatched: 6. The CDR3 sequence is CSASPVSGGEETQYF. The sequenced part of the CDR3 DNA is TGCAGTGCTAGCCCCGTTAGCGGGGGGGAAGAGACC.

Incomplete CDR3 DNA: TGCGCCAGCAGCTTATCGTCGGGTGCCTACGAG. Its protein product is CASSLSSGAYE. The CDR3, in full, reads CASSLSSGAYEQYF. This chain joins TRBV5-1 and TRBJ2-7; D ambiguous. The read stops 3 residues short of the end of the CDR3; the missing end is completed from the germline J gene. Germline loops: CDR1 SGHRS, CDR2 YFSETQ. Trimming took 2 bases from V and 2 from J, leaving 11 bases between them. There are 14 residues in the CDR3.

This clone was seen more than once but under ten times. Read coverage stops 3 residues before the CDR3 terminus; the germline J gene supplies the remainder. The chain carries TRBV7-3 and TRBJ2-3, with 9 bases fitting TRBD2. The CDR3 spans 16 residues. Trimming took 1 base from V and 4 from J; bases not matched to a gene: 6. Germline CDR1 SGHTA, CDR2 FQGTGA. CDR3 loop: CASSLRGRGGADTQYF. The covered CDR3 bases are TGTGCCAGCAGCTTAAGGGGGCGGGGGGGCGCAGATACG.

This clone showed up just a few times. The read falls 3 residues short of the CDR3 end, and the missing part is taken from the germline J gene. The chain is built from TRBV19 and TRBJ1-1, with D hard to call. The V and J ends lost 3 bases and 1 base respectively, with 9 bases between them. Germline V gene data show CDR1 as LNHDA and CDR2 as SQIVND (reference sequence). The length of the CDR3 is 14 residues. CDR3 DNA, as far as it was read: TGTGCCAGTAGTATCGGGGTCGCGAACACTGAA. Amino acid sequence: CASSIGVANTE. The whole CDR3 sequence reads CASSIGVANTEAFF.

This clone was seen repeatedly, ten times or more. The read stops 3 residues short of the end of the CDR3; the missing end is completed from the germline J gene. J is TRBJ1-5 and V is TRBV20-1; 10 bases map to TRBD1. Per the germline V gene, CDR1 is DFQATT and CDR2 is SNEGSKA (reference sequence). This CDR3 has 17 residues. Trimming took 6 bases from V and 6 from J; bases not matched to a gene: 17. The sequenced part of the CDR3 DNA is TGCAGTGCAAGGGACCCGGGACAGGGGAGAAGGGGTCAGCCC. Translated, it gives CSARDPGQGRRGQP. The CDR3 as a whole reads CSARDPGQGRRGQPQHF.

This clone showed up just a few times. The CDR3 goes on 3 residues after the read ends, and that part is filled in from the germline J gene. This chain links TRBV5-6 with TRBJ1-1; maybe TRBD1 (6 bases). V was pared by 0 bases and J by 7 bases, with 16 bases between. Germline V gene lookup returns CDR1 SGHDT and CDR2 YYEEEE. The CDR3 spans 15 residues. The CDR3 DNA, read in part, is TGTGCCAGCAGCTTGGCCTGGGGGGGGCAGGGTGAA. This translates into CASSLAWGGQGE. The full CDR3 sequence reads CASSLAWGGQGEAFF.

Notes on this clone: Coverage ceases 3 residues before the CDR3 finishes, and the germline J gene fills in the end. V is TRBV6-1 and J is TRBJ2-7, with 8 bases that match TRBD1. V lost 3 bases to trimming and J lost 2 bases; unmatched junction nucleotides: 6. Looked up from germline, CDR1 is MNHNS and CDR2 is SASEGT. The CDR3 covers 15 residues. CDR3 DNA, as far as it was read: TGTGCCAGCAGTGACACGACAGGGGTGGCCTACGAG. Protein: CASSDTTGVAYE. The CDR3, in full, reads CASSDTTGVAYEQYF.

This clone came up many times. The sequenced fragment ends 3 residues before the CDR3 boundary, so the rest is inferred from the germline J gene. J is TRBJ2-4 and V is TRBV6-1, with 9 bases aligning to TRBD1. This CDR3 has 14 amino acids. Trimming removed 4 bases from V and 8 bases from J; junction bases left unmatched: 6. Germline CDR1 and CDR2: MNHNS and SASEGT. The CDR3 sequence is CASSGRDREDIQYF. CDR3 DNA, as far as it was read: TGTGCCAGCAGTGGGCGGGACAGGGAAGACATT.